This T cell receptor (beta chain) derives from a study of PD-L1 blockade in urothelial cancer. The assay was immunoSEQ multiplex PCR, and TCRdb's table has in-frame clones only and misses some. The sample contains tens of thousands of clones, around 83% of which appear only once. Germline CDR1 SGHTA, CDR2 FQGTGA. The CDR3 consists of 16 residues. V was clipped by 5 bases and J by 1 base; unmatched bases: 8. Patients each gave 1 to 8 samples, pretreatment and on-treatment. The clonotype originates from a man in his fifties with urothelial cancer. The sample in question was PBMCs, obtained around atezolizumab (anti-PD-L1) treatment. The chain links TRBV7-3 to TRBJ2-5, with 9 bases that match TRBD1. The CDR3 sequence: CASSPGTGRGQETQYF. Written as DNA, the CDR3 is TGTGCCAGCAGCCCCGGGACAGGGAGGGGCCAAGAGACCCAGTACTTC. The full variable domain, with the rest looked up from reference TRBV7-3 and TRBJ2-5, is GAGVSQTPSNKVTEKGKYVELRCDPISGHTALYWYRQSLGQGPEFLIYFQGTGAADDSGLPNDRFFAVRPEGSVSTLKIQRTERGDSAVYLCASSPGTGRGQETQYFGPGTRLLVL.